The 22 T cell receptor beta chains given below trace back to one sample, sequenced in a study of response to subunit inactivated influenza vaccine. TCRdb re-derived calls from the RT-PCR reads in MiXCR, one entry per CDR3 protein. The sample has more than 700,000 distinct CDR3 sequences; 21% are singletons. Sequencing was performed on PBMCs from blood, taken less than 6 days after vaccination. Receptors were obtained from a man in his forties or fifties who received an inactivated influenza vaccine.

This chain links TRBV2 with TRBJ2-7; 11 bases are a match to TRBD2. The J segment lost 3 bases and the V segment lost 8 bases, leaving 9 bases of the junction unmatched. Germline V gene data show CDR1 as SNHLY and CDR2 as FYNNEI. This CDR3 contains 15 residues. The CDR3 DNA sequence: TGTGCCAGCCTGCGCCCTAGCGGGGGGATCTACGAGCAGTACTTC. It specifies CASLRPSGGIYEQYF. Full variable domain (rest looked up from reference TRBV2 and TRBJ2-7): EPEVTQTPSHQVTQMGQEVILRCVPISNHLYFYWYRQILGQKVEFLVSFYNNEISEKSEIFDDQFSVERPDGSNFTLKIRSTKLEDSAMYFCASLRPSGGIYEQYFGPGTRLTVT.

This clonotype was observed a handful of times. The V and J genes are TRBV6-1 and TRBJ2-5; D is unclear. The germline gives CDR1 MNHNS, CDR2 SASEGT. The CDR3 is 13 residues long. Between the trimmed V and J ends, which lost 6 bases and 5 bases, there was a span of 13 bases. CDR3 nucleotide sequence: TGTGCCAGCAGGAAGGACGTAACGGAGACCCAGTACTTC. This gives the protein CASRKDVTETQYF.

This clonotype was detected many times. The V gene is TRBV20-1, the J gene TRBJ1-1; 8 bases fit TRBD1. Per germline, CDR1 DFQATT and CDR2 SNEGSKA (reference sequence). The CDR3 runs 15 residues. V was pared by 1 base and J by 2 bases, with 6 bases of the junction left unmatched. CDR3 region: CSARAWDRYNTEAFF. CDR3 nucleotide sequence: TGCAGTGCTAGAGCTTGGGACAGGTACAACACTGAAGCTTTCTTT.

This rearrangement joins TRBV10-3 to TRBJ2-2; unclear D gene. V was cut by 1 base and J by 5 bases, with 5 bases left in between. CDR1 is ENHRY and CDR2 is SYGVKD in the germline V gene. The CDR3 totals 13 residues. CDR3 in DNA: TGTGCCATCAGTGAGTACGTGACCGGGGAGCTGTTTTTT. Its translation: CAISEYVTGELFF.

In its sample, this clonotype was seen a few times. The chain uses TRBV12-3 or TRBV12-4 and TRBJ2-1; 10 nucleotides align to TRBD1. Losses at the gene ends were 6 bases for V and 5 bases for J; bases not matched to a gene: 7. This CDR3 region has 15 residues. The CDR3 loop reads CASRARGQGNNEQFF. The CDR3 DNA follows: TGTGCCAGCAGGGCGAGGGGACAGGGGAACAATGAGCAGTTCTTC.

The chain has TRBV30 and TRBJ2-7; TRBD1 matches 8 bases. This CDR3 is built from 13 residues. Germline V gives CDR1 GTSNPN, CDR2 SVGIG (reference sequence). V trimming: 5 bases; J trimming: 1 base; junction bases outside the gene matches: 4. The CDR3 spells CAWAGQGSYEQYF. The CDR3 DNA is TGTGCCTGGGCAGGACAGGGTTCCTACGAGCAGTACTTC.

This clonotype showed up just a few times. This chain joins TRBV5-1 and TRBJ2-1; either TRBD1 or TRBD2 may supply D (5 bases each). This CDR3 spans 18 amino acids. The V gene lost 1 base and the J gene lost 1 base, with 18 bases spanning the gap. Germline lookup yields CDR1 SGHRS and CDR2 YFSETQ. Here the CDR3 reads CASSLPSHRDRSYNEQFF. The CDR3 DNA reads TGCGCCAGCAGCTTGCCAAGCCATCGGGACCGGTCCTACAATGAGCAGTTCTTC.

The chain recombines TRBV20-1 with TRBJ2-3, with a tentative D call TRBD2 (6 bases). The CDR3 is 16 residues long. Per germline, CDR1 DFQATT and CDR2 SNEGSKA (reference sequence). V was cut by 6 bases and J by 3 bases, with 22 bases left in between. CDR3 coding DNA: TGCAGTGCGAGAACCCCGGGGGTGTGGGGAACAGATACGCAGTATTTT. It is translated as CSARTPGVWGTDTQYF.

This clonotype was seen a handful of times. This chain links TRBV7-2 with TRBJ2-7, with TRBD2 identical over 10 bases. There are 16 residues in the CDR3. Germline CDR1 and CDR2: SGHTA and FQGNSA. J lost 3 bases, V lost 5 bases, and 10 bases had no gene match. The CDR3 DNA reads TGTGCCAGCAGCACTAGCTCGACTAGCGGGTTCTACGAGCAGTACTTC. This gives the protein CASSTSSTSGFYEQYF.

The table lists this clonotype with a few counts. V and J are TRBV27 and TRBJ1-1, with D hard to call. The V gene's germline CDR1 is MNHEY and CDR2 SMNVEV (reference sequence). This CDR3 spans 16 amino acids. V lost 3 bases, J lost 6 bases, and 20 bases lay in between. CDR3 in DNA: TGTGCCAGCAGTTTTCTAAGCCCCCTCGGTGGGCCTGAAGCTTTCTTT. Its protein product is CASSFLSPLGGPEAFF.

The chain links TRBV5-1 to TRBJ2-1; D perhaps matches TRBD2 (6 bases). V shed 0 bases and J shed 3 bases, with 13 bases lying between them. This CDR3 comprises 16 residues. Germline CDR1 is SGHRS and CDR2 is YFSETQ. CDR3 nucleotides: TGCGCCAGCAGCTTGGAGGCGGGATGGGGCTACAATGAGCAGTTCTTC. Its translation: CASSLEAGWGYNEQFF. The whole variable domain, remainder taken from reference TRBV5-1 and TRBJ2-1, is KAGVTQTPRYLIKTRGQQVTLSCSPISGHRSVSWYQQTPGQGLQFLFEYFSETQRNKGNFPGRFSGRQFSNSRSEMNVSTLELGDSALYLCASSLEAGWGYNEQFFGPGTRLTVL.

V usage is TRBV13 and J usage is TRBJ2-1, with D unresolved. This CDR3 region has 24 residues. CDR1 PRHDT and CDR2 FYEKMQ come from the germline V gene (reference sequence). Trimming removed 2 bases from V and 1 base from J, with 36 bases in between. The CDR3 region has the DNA TGTGCCAGCAGCTTATGGCCCGACTTCGCGCTGCCATCCACAACTCCTAAGTCCTACAATGAGCAGTTCTTC. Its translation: CASSLWPDFALPSTTPKSYNEQFF.

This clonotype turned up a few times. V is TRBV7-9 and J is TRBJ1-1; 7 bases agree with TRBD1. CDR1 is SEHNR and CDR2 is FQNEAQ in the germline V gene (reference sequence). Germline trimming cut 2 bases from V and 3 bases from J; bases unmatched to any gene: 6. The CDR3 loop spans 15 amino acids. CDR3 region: CASSLLTGIDTEAFF. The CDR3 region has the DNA TGTGCCAGCAGCTTATTGACAGGGATAGACACTGAAGCTTTCTTT.

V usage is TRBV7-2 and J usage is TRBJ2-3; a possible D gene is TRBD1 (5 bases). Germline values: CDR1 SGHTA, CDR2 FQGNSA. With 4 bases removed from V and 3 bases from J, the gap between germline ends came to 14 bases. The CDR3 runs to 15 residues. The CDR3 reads CASSSLGHETDTQYF. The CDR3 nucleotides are TGTGCCAGCAGCTCATTAGGACACGAAACAGATACGCAGTATTTT.

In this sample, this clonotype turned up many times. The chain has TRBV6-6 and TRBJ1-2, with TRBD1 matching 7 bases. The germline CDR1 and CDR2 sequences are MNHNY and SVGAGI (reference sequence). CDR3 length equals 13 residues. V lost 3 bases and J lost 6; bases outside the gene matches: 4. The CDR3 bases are TGTGCCAGCAGTTATCAAGGGGGCGATGGCTACACCTTC. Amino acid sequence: CASSYQGGDGYTF.

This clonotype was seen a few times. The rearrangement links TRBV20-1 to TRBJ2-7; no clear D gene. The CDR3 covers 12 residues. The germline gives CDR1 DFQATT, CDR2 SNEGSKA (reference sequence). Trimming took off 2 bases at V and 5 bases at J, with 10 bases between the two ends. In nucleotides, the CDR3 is TGCAGTGCTAGATACGGGTGGGACGAGCAGTACTTC. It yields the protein CSARYGWDEQYF.

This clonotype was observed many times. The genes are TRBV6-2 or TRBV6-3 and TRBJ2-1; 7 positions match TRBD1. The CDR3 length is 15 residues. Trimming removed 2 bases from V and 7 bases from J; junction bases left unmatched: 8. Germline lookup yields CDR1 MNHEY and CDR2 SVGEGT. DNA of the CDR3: TGTGCCAGCAGTTACGGCGACAGGGATGCAAATGAGCAGTTCTTC. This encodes CASSYGDRDANEQFF.

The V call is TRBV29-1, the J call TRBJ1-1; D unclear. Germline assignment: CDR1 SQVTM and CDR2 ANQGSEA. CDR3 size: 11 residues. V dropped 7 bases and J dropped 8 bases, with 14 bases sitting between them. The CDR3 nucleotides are TGCAGCGCCCAAAGCGGGATGGAAGCTTTCTTT. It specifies CSAQSGMEAFF.

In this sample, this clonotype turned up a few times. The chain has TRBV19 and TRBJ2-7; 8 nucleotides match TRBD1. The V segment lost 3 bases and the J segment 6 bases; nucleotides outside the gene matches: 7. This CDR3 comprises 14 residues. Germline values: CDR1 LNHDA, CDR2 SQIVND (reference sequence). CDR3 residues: CASSIDRGGREQYF. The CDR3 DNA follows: TGTGCCAGTAGTATCGACAGGGGAGGTCGCGAGCAGTACTTC.

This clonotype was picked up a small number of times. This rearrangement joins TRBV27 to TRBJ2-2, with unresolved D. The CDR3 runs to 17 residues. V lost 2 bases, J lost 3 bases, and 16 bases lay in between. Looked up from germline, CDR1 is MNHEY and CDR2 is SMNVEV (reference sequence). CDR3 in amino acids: CASSLQSPRRDTGELFF. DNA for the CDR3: TGTGCCAGCAGTTTACAGTCCCCCAGGCGCGACACCGGGGAGCTGTTTTTT.

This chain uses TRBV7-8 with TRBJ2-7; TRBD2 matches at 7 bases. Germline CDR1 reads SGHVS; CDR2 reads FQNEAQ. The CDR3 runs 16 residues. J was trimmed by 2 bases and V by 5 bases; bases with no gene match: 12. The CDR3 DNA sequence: TGTGCCAGCAGCGCCCCTGGGCGGGGAGGGCCCTACGAGCAGTACTTC. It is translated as CASSAPGRGGPYEQYF.

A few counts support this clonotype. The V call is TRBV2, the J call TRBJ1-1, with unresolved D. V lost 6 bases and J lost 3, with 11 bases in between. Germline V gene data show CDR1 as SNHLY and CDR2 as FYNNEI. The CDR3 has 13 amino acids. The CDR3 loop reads CASRVEIDTEAFF. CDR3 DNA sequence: TGTGCCAGCAGGGTTGAGATTGACACTGAAGCTTTCTTT.